This T cell receptor (beta chain) was obtained from a study of technical replicates of blood from several donors. This CDR3 spans 13 amino acids. Per germline, CDR1 SNHLY and CDR2 FYNNEI. V dropped 4 bases and J dropped 2 bases, with 8 bases sitting between them. Only in-frame clones appear in the TCRdb table, and some are missing; sequencing was by immunoSEQ multiplex PCR. Counted here are 65,000 to 90,000 clones, approximately 90% occurring once; the ten biggest clones make up 4.7%. The V call is TRBV2, the J call TRBJ2-5; weak D call: TRBD1 (5 bases). The sample consisted of PBMCs. The TCR was taken from a human donor in good health. Some clones in this sample may be carry-over from other donors' samples. CDR3 nucleotide sequence: TGTGCCAGCAGTGGGCAGGGTCAAGAGACCCAGTACTTC. Its protein product is CASSGQGQETQYF.